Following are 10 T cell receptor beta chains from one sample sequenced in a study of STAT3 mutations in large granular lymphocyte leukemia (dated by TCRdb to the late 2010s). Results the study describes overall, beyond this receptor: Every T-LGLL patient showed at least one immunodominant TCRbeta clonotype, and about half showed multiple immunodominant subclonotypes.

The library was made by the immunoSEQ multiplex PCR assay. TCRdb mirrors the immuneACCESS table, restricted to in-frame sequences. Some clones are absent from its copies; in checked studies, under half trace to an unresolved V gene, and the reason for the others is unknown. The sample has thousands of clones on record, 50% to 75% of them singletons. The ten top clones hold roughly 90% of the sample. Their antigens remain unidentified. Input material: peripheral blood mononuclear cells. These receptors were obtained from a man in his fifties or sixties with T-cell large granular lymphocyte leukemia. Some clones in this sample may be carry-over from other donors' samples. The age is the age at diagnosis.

The CDR3 loop reads CASSQAGGTEAFF. For the CDR3, the DNA is TGCGCCAGCAGTCAAGCCGGTGGGACTGAAGCTTTCTTT. The J gene is TRBJ1-1, the V gene TRBV5-1; no firm D call. The V gene lost 5 bases and the J gene lost 5 bases, with 13 bases spanning the gap. The CDR3 length is 13 residues. Germline V gene data show CDR1 as SGHRS and CDR2 as YFSETQ.

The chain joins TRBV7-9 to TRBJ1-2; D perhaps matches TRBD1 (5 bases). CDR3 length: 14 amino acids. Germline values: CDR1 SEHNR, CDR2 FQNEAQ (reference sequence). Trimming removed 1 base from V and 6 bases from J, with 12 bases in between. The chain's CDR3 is CASSLGVGENGYTF. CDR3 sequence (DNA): TGTGCCAGCAGCTTAGGGGTGGGGGAGAATGGCTACACCTTC.

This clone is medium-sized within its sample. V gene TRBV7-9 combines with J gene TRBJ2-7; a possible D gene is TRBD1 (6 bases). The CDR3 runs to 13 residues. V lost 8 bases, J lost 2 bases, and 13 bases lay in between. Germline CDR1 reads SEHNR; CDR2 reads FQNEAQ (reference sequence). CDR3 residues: CASSGGSTYEQYF. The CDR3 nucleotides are TGTGCCAGCTCTGGGGGCAGTACCTACGAGCAGTACTTC.

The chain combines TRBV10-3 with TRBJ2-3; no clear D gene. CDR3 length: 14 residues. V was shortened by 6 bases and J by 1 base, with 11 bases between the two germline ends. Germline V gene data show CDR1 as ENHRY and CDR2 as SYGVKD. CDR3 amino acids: CAIRSTGGTDTQYF. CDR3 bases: TGTGCCATCAGATCGACCGGAGGCACAGATACGCAGTATTTT.

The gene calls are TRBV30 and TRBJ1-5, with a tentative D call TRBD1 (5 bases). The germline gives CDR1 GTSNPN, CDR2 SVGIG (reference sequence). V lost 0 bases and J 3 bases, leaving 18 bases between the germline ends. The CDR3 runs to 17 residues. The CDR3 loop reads CAWSVRVEGSYNQPQHF. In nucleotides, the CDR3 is TGTGCCTGGAGTGTGAGGGTCGAGGGGTCCTACAATCAGCCCCAGCATTTT.

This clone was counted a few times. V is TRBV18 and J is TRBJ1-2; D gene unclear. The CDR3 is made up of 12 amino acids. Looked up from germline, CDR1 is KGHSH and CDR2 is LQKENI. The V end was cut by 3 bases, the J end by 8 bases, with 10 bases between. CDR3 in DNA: TGTGCCAGCTCACCGGGGAATAGAGGCTACACCTTC. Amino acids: CASSPGNRGYTF. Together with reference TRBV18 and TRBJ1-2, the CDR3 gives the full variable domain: NAGVMQNPRHLVRRRGQEARLRCSPMKGHSHVYWYRQLPEEGLKFMVYLQKENIIDESGMPKERFSAEFPKEGPSILRIQQVVRGDSAAYFCASSPGNRGYTFGSGTRLTVV.

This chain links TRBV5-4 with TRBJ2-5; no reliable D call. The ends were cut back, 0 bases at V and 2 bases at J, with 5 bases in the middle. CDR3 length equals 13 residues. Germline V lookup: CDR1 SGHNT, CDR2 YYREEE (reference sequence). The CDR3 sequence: CASSLGQQETQYF. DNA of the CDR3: TGTGCCAGCAGCTTGGGCCAGCAAGAGACCCAGTACTTC.

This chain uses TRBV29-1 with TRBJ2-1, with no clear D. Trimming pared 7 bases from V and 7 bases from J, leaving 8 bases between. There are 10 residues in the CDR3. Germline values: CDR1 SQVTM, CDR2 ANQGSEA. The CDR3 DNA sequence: TGCAGCGCAGGTGGGAATGAGCAGTTCTTC. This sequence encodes CSAGGNEQFF.

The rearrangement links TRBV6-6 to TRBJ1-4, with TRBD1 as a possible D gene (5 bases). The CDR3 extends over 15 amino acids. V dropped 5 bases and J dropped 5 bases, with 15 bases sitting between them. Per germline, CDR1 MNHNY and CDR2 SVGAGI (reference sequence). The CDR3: CASSVPQGNNEKLFF. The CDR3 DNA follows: TGTGCCAGCAGTGTACCTCAGGGAAACAATGAAAAACTGTTTTTT.

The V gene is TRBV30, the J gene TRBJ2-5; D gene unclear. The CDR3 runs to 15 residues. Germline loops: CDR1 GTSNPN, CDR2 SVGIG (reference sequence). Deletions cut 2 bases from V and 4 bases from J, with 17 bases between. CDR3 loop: CAWSLGPVGRETQYF. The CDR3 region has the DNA TGTGCCTGGAGTTTGGGCCCGGTTGGGCGAGAGACCCAGTACTTC.